One sample yielded the 8 T cell receptor beta chains listed below, sequenced in a study of CD8 T cells in ankylosing spondylitis. Study-wide points: What appeared characteristic of ankylosing spondylitis blood was a TCR beta motif of eight highly homologous variants.

These receptors have no known antigen. A single record per CDR3 protein comes from TCRdb applying MiXCR to the 5' RACE reads. The sample lists roughly 700,000 distinct CDR3 sequences, roughly 19% occurring once. Input material: blood, either unsorted or a sorted T cell fraction (not recorded which). The receptors were gathered from a male donor with ankylosing spondylitis.

This clonotype has only a few counts. The chain uses TRBV29-1 and TRBJ2-5, with 11 bases that match TRBD2. Germline V CDR1 and CDR2: SQVTM, ANQGSEA. The junction had 4 bases not matched to a gene; V was cut back by 8 bases and J by 5 bases. The CDR3 is 12 residues long. The CDR3 region is CSHTSGSETQYF. In DNA form, the CDR3 reads TGCAGCCACACTAGCGGGAGTGAGACCCAGTACTTC.

This clonotype occurred a few times. This chain links TRBV5-1 with TRBJ2-7; 7 positions match TRBD2. This CDR3 has 16 residues. Germline CDR1 and CDR2: SGHRS and YFSETQ. Trimming removed 0 bases from V and 0 bases from J; junction bases left unmatched: 6. The CDR3 sequence is CASSLGPAGTSYEQYF. CDR3 nucleotide sequence: TGCGCCAGCAGCTTGGGGCCAGCGGGGACCTCCTACGAGCAGTACTTC. Drawing the rest from reference TRBV5-1 and TRBJ2-7, the complete variable domain is KAGVTQTPRYLIKTRGQQVTLSCSPISGHRSVSWYQQTPGQGLQFLFEYFSETQRNKGNFPGRFSGRQFSNSRSEMNVSTLELGDSALYLCASSLGPAGTSYEQYFGPGTRLTVT.

The rearrangement links TRBV20-1 to TRBJ2-3; TRBD2 agrees at 9 bases. This CDR3 is built from 15 residues. V was clipped by 3 bases and J by 0 bases; unmatched bases: 4. The germline V gene has CDR1 DFQATT and CDR2 SNEGSKA (reference sequence). CDR3 loop: CSASSSGTSTDTQYF. The CDR3 region has the DNA TGCAGTGCTAGCTCTAGCGGGACTAGCACAGATACGCAGTATTTT.

This clonotype has only a few counts. The chain couples TRBV9 to TRBJ2-2; 13 bases fit TRBD2. This CDR3 comprises 17 residues. V gave up 4 bases and J gave up 7 bases; unmatched junction bases: 10. Germline assignment: CDR1 SGDLS and CDR2 YYNGEE. The CDR3: CASSPSGLAGMNGELFF. The CDR3 DNA reads as TGTGCCAGCAGCCCCTCGGGACTAGCGGGAATGAACGGGGAGCTGTTTTTT.

This sequence joins TRBV5-1 and TRBJ1-6; no clear D. The germline CDR1 and CDR2 sequences are SGHRS and YFSETQ. The CDR3 sequence is 13 residues long. Trimming took off 0 bases at V and 8 bases at J, with 6 bases between the two ends. In DNA form, the CDR3 reads TGCGCCAGCAGCTTGGACACGTATTCACCCCTCCACTTT. Encoded protein: CASSLDTYSPLHF.

In this sample, this clonotype turned up a few times. The chain joins TRBV10-3 to TRBJ1-4; 8 positions agree with TRBD1. The CDR3 loop spans 14 amino acids. Looked up from germline, CDR1 is ENHRY and CDR2 is SYGVKD. V gave up 7 bases and J gave up 7 bases; unmatched junction bases: 8. The CDR3 spells CAIIPGGVCEKLFF. In DNA form, the CDR3 reads TGTGCCATCATCCCAGGGGGCGTCTGTGAAAAACTGTTTTTT.

V is TRBV6-2 or TRBV6-3 and J is TRBJ2-7, with 8 bases matching TRBD2. The germline gives CDR1 MNHEY, CDR2 SVGEGT. The V and J ends lost 7 bases and 4 bases, in that order; junction bases with no gene match: 15. The CDR3 length is 16 residues. The DNA of the CDR3 is TGTGCCAGCACGACTACCGCTCGGGGGGGCCGATACGAGCAGTACTTC. Translation gives CASTTTARGGRYEQYF.

The V call is TRBV7-6, the J call TRBJ2-2; 7 nucleotides match TRBD2. V shed 4 bases, J shed 6 bases, and the junction held 8 bases outside the gene matches. Germline CDR1 SGHVS, CDR2 FNYEAQ. The CDR3 is 15 residues long. CDR3 DNA: TGTGCCAGCAGCTCAGGACTAGAGTTGGCCGGGGAGCTGTTTTTT. Translating it yields CASSSGLELAGELFF.